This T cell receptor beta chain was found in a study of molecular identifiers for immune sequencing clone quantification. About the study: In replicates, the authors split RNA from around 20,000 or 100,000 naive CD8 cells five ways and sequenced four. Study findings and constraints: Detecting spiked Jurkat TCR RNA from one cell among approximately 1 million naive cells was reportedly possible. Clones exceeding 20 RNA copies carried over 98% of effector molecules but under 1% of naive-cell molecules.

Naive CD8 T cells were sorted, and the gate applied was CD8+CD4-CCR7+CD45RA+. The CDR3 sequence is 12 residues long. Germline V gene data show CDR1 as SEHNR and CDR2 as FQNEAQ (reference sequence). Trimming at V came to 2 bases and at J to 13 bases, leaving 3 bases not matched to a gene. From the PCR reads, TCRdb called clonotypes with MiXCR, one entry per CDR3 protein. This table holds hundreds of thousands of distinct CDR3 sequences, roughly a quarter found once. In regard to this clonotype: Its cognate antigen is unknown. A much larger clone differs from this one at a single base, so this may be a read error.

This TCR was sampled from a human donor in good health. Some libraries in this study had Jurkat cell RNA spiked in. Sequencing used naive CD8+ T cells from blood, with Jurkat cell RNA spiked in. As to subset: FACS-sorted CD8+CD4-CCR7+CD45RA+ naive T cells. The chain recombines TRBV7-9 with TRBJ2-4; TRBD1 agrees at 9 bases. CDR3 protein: CASSLTGQGQYF. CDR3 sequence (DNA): TGTGCCAGCAGCTTAACGGGACAGGGACAGTACTTC.